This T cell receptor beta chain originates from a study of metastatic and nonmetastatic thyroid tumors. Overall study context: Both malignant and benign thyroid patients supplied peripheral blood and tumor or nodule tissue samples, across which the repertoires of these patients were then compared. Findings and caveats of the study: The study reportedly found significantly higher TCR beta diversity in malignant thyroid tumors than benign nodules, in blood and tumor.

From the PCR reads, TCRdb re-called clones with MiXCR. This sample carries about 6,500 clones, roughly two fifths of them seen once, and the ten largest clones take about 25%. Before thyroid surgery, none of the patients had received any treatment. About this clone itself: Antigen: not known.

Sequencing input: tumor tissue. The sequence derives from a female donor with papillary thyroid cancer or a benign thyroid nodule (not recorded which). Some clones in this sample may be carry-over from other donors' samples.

The CDR3 sequence: CACGRAGAYEQYF. For the CDR3, the DNA is TGTGCCTGTGGACGGGCAGGAGCCTACGAGCAGTACTTC. The chain combines TRBV30 with TRBJ2-7; D is unclear. Germline V gives CDR1 GTSNPN, CDR2 SVGIG (reference sequence). This CDR3 is built from 13 residues. With 6 bases removed from V and 2 bases from J, the gap between germline ends came to 14 bases.